These 17 T cell receptor beta chains were sequenced from one sample in a study of shared clonotypes between healthy human individuals. Profiled with immunoSEQ multiplex PCR; TCRdb holds only in-frame clones, not every one. The data show some 2 million clones, with approximately 95% seen just once and about 1.1% held by the top ten. The naive CD8 fraction comprised CD45RO-negative cells positively selected for CCR7 and excluded terminally differentiated effector memory CD45RA+ cells. The sequencing input was naive CD8+ T cells sorted from blood. Every receptor here comes from a man between 18 and 35 years old in good health.

The chain carries TRBV25-1 and TRBJ2-5; D remains ambiguous. The CDR3 loop spans 13 amino acids. Looked up from germline, CDR1 is MGHDK and CDR2 is SYGVNS. Trimming stripped 6 bases from V and 5 bases from J, with 13 bases between. Here the CDR3 DNA reads TGTGCCAGCAGGGGTACCGACCGTGAGACCCAGTACTTC. Translation gives CASRGTDRETQYF.

The chain combines TRBV2 with TRBJ2-7, with 9 bases aligning to TRBD2. The CDR3 spans 15 residues. Trimming took 2 bases from V and 3 from J; bases not matched to a gene: 5. The germline gives CDR1 SNHLY, CDR2 FYNNEI. Written as DNA, the CDR3 is TGTGCCAGCAGTGAACTAGCGGGAACATTCTACGAGCAGTACTTC. Protein sequence: CASSELAGTFYEQYF.

The chain recombines TRBV5-1 with TRBJ1-2, with D perhaps matching TRBD1 (6 bases). Germline lookup yields CDR1 SGHRS and CDR2 YFSETQ. The CDR3 spans 18 residues. V was pared by 1 base and J by 7 bases, with 26 bases between. Here the CDR3 DNA reads TGCGCCAGCAGCTTGAGGACCGGGACAAGGAATTTCCGTAGTGGCTACACCTTC. It encodes CASSLRTGTRNFRSGYTF.

V gene TRBV9 combines with J gene TRBJ1-5; D call uncertain. The V gene's germline CDR1 is SGDLS and CDR2 YYNGEE. The CDR3 consists of 14 residues. Trimming shortened V by 1 base and J by 7 bases, and 12 bases separated the two germline ends. CDR3 nucleotides: TGTGCCAGCAGCGTAACTCGCCAGGAGCAGCCCCAGCATTTT. This encodes CASSVTRQEQPQHF. The full variable domain, its missing parts supplied by reference TRBV9 and TRBJ1-5, is DSGVTQTPKHLITATGQRVTLRCSPRSGDLSVYWYQQSLDQGLQFLIQYYNGEERAKGNILERFSAQQFPDLHSELNLSSLELGDSALYFCASSVTRQEQPQHFGDGTRLSIL.

The count of this clone is one. The chain is built from TRBV15 and TRBJ1-3; a weak D match, TRBD1 (6 bases). V shed 3 bases and J shed 0 bases, with 21 bases lying between them. CDR3 length: 19 residues. Germline V gene data show CDR1 as LNHNV and CDR2 as YYDKDF (reference sequence). The CDR3 is CATSREGTNHLSSGNTIYF. The CDR3 bases are TGTGCCACCAGCAGGGAAGGGACAAACCACCTGAGCTCTGGAAACACCATATATTTT. Combining the CDR3 with reference TRBV15 and TRBJ1-3 gives the whole variable domain DAMVIQNPRYQVTQFGKPVTLSCSQTLNHNVMYWYQQKSSQAPKLLFHYYDKDFNNEADTPDNFQSRRPNTSFCFLDIRSPGLGDTAMYLCATSREGTNHLSSGNTIYFGEGSWLTVV.

The chain recombines TRBV9 with TRBJ2-7; 11 nucleotides align to TRBD2. The V and J ends lost 4 bases and 5 bases, in that order; junction bases with no gene match: 11. Germline V gene data show CDR1 as SGDLS and CDR2 as YYNGEE. The CDR3 runs to 16 residues. The CDR3 loop is CASSPTLAGEVDEQYF. The CDR3 bases are TGTGCCAGCAGCCCTACACTAGCGGGAGAAGTTGACGAGCAGTACTTC.

This chain uses TRBV27 with TRBJ2-7; D gene unclear. V was pared by 8 bases and J by 6 bases, with 20 bases between. This CDR3 has 14 amino acids. Germline lookup yields CDR1 MNHEY and CDR2 SMNVEV (reference sequence). The CDR3 is CASGKGAPPPEQYF. CDR3 bases: TGTGCCAGCGGTAAAGGAGCTCCCCCGCCCGAGCAGTACTTC.

The V gene is TRBV7-9, the J gene TRBJ2-1; a weak D match, TRBD1 (6 bases). The CDR3 length is 16 residues. Trimming removed 5 bases from V and 4 bases from J, with 18 bases in between. Germline V CDR1 and CDR2: SEHNR, FQNEAQ (reference sequence). The CDR3 loop reads CASSPPDRGVYNEQFF. The CDR3 DNA reads as TGTGCCAGCAGCCCACCGGACAGAGGGGTATACAATGAGCAGTTCTTC.

In the case of this clone: The sample carries other DNA sequences with the same CDR3. The gene calls are TRBV7-9 and TRBJ2-1; no firm D call. Between the trimmed V and J ends, which lost 4 bases and 4 bases, there was a span of 8 bases. This CDR3 has 13 amino acids. Germline V CDR1 and CDR2: SEHNR, FQNEAQ (reference sequence). DNA for the CDR3: TGTGCCAGCAGCTCGGACCCATACAATGAGCAGTTCTTC. Translating gives CASSSDPYNEQFF.

About this clone: Other DNA sequences within the sample encode an identical CDR3. The chain is built from TRBV5-6 and TRBJ1-1; 7 bases are shared with TRBD1. V gave up 0 bases and J gave up 8 bases; unmatched junction bases: 1. The CDR3 runs 12 residues. Germline V CDR1 and CDR2: SGHDT, YYEEEE. This chain's CDR3 is CASSLGDSEAFF. Written as DNA, the CDR3 is TGTGCCAGCAGCTTGGGGGACAGCGAAGCTTTCTTT.

CDR3: CASSLAFGRENTEAFF. The CDR3 nucleotides are TGTGCCAGCAGCTTAGCGTTTGGGCGGGAGAACACTGAAGCTTTCTTT. The chain recombines TRBV7-9 with TRBJ1-1; D unresolved. The V and J ends lost 0 bases and 1 base respectively, with 12 bases between them. This CDR3 region has 16 residues. CDR1 and CDR2 from the germline V gene are SEHNR and FQNEAQ (reference sequence).

Turning to this clone: This specimen includes other DNA sequences encoding the same CDR3. The rearrangement uses TRBV27 and TRBJ2-7, with 10 bases fitting TRBD1. With 5 bases clipped from V and 2 bases from J, the junction kept 0 bases outside the gene matches. Per germline, CDR1 MNHEY and CDR2 SMNVEV (reference sequence). The CDR3 spans 13 residues. The CDR3 is CASSDRGPYEQYF. The CDR3 bases are TGTGCCAGCAGTGACAGGGGGCCCTACGAGCAGTACTTC.

This clone has a single count. This sequence joins TRBV5-1 and TRBJ2-3; the D gene is possibly TRBD2 (5 bases). Trimming stripped 2 bases from V and 1 base from J, with 11 bases between. The germline CDR1 and CDR2 sequences are SGHRS and YFSETQ. This CDR3 has 15 amino acids. The CDR3 reads CASSFFTGGTDTQYF. DNA of the CDR3: TGCGCCAGCAGCTTTTTTACCGGGGGCACAGATACGCAGTATTTT.

In the case of this clone: The CDR3 end shows no conserved phenylalanine or tryptophan, and so a read error is likely. The V gene is TRBV7-8, the J gene TRBJ1-5; 8 bases map to TRBD1. Unmatched junction bases numbered 4, after V lost 5 bases and J lost 7 bases. The germline V gene has CDR1 SGHVS and CDR2 FQNEAQ. This CDR3 spans 13 amino acids. As DNA, the CDR3 is TGTGCCAGCAGCCAGGACAGGGACCAGCCCCAGCATTCT. Translated, it gives CASSQDRDQPQHS.

This sequence joins TRBV6-5 and TRBJ2-7; TRBD1 is a possible D gene (6 bases). V shed 0 bases and J shed 2 bases, with 11 bases lying between them. Germline lookup yields CDR1 MNHEY and CDR2 SVGAGI. There are 15 residues in the CDR3. CDR3 loop: CASSYSTGPAYEQYF. The CDR3 nucleotides are TGTGCCAGCAGTTACTCTACAGGGCCCGCCTACGAGCAGTACTTC.

The chain employs TRBV27 and TRBJ2-2, with D possibly TRBD2 on 6 matching bases. The germline V gene encodes CDR1 MNHEY and CDR2 SMNVEV (reference sequence). The CDR3 contains 13 residues. V was cut by 5 bases and J by 6 bases, with 10 bases left in between. This CDR3 is CASSGGNPGELFF. CDR3 nucleotide sequence: TGTGCCAGCAGTGGGGGGAATCCCGGGGAGCTGTTTTTT.

The chain combines TRBV25-1 with TRBJ2-1; D perhaps matches TRBD1 (6 bases). The ends were cut back, 5 bases at V and 8 bases at J, with 13 bases in the middle. This CDR3 is 13 amino acids long. The germline gives CDR1 MGHDK, CDR2 SYGVNS. CDR3 loop: CASSWGTGYEQFF. The CDR3 coding sequence is TGTGCCAGCAGTTGGGGAACAGGGTATGAGCAGTTCTTC.